This record looks at one T cell receptor beta chain sequence and its context. What it binds is unknown. Germline V CDR1 and CDR2: WNHNN, SYGVQD (reference sequence). The CDR3 runs to 13 residues. V gave up 4 bases and J gave up 3 bases; unmatched junction bases: 2. This specimen belongs to a study of cytomegalovirus exposure and HLA in healthy donors. The study, taken as a whole, reports: Among CMV-associated TCR beta chains, most appeared HLA-restricted in a later analysis. Associated with HLA alleles at 0.05 false discovery rate in a later analysis were 16,951 TCR beta sequences.

A multiplex PCR was run with 60 Vbeta primers and 13 Jbeta primers. Per the study methods: About 80 million unique TCR beta chains, approximately 11 million of them shared, were counted by a later analysis. Repertoires were generated with immunoSEQ multiplex PCR, while TCRdb's copy carries only in-frame clones and drops some. The V and J calls and the clone size are those of that table, but D and trimming were determined from the DNA. The sample records approximately 200,000 clones, under 90% being singletons. Sequences were obtained from PBMCs. The clonotype originates from a human donor in good health. This sequence joins TRBV10-1 and TRBJ2-7, with TRBD2 matching over 8 bases. The CDR3 bases are TGCGCCAGCAGTGTAAGCGGGAGCTACGAGCAGTACTTC. It specifies CASSVSGSYEQYF.